These 16 T cell receptor beta chains share one sample of origin, sequenced in a study of cytomegalovirus exposure and HLA in healthy donors. The PCR used 60 Vbeta and 13 Jbeta primers. Clones were read by immunoSEQ multiplex PCR, and TCRdb kept only the in-frame ones, dropping some. The sample includes about 160,000 clones, about 75% of them seen just once. Material: PBMCs. These receptors were collected from a female donor in good health and CMV-seronegative.

The chain has TRBV27 and TRBJ1-5; 10 bases agree with TRBD1. Germline V gene sequence: CDR1 MNHEY, CDR2 SMNVEV (reference sequence). The V gene end was trimmed by 8 bases and the J gene end by 7 bases; junction bases not matched to a gene: 5. The CDR3 consists of 13 residues. This CDR3 is CASRGTGDQPQHF. DNA of the CDR3: TGTGCCAGCCGCGGGACAGGGGACCAGCCCCAGCATTTT.

This sequence joins TRBV7-9 and TRBJ2-1, with TRBD2 identical over 8 bases. The J segment lost 4 bases and the V segment lost 2 bases, leaving 4 bases of the junction unmatched. The CDR3 loop spans 15 amino acids. CDR1 is SEHNR, CDR2 FQNEAQ, per germline (reference sequence). CDR3 in DNA: TGTGCCAGCAGCTTAAACGGGGGGGGATACAATGAGCAGTTCTTC. This translates into CASSLNGGGYNEQFF.

This sequence joins TRBV7-9 and TRBJ2-5; 9 bases align to TRBD2. This CDR3 comprises 16 residues. Per germline, CDR1 SEHNR and CDR2 FQNEAQ (reference sequence). J lost 5 bases, V lost 4 bases, and 11 bases had no gene match. In DNA, the CDR3 is TGTGCCAGCAGCTCCTACCCTAGCGGGAACGAGGAGACCCAGTACTTC. Translation gives CASSSYPSGNEETQYF.

The V gene is TRBV4-2, the J gene TRBJ1-5; D gene ambiguous. This CDR3 is 14 amino acids long. Germline CDR1 is LGHNA and CDR2 is YNFKEQ. V lost 3 bases to trimming and J lost 0 bases, with 6 bases between them. The CDR3 sequence: CASSQTNSNQPQHF. The CDR3 DNA reads as TGTGCCAGCAGCCAGACAAATAGCAATCAGCCCCAGCATTTT.

The CDR3 sequence: CASSLNLGTELFF. The CDR3, as DNA: TGTGCCAGCAGCTTAAATTTAGGGACAGAGCTGTTTTTT. The V gene is TRBV7-3, the J gene TRBJ2-2; a possible D gene is TRBD1 (6 bases). Germline-derived CDR1 and CDR2 are SGHTA and FQGTGA. Trimming took 1 base from V and 11 from J, leaving 11 bases between them. This CDR3 contains 13 residues.

The chain combines TRBV7-9 with TRBJ1-2; D perhaps matches TRBD1 (6 bases). The CDR3 totals 15 residues. CDR1 and CDR2 from the germline V gene are SEHNR and FQNEAQ (reference sequence). The V and J ends lost 1 base and 5 bases respectively, with 14 bases between them. In nucleotides, the CDR3 is TGTGCCAGCAGCTTAGAGTTCGCTGGACAGTATGGCTACACCTTC. Translating it yields CASSLEFAGQYGYTF. Looking up the rest from reference TRBV7-9 and TRBJ1-2 gives the full variable domain: DTGVSQNPRHKITKRGQNVTFRCDPISEHNRLYWYRQTLGQGPEFLTYFQNEAQLEKSRLLSDRFSAERPKGSFSTLEIQRTEQGDSAMYLCASSLEFAGQYGYTFGSGTRLTVV.

The chain joins TRBV12-5 to TRBJ2-2, with a possible D match to TRBD2 (7 bases). V lost 7 bases, J lost 3 bases, and 18 bases lay in between. Germline CDR1 and CDR2: LGHNT and FRNRAP. This CDR3 is 16 amino acids long. The CDR3 sequence is CASALTGGRYTGELFF. Written as DNA, the CDR3 is TGTGCTAGTGCCCTTACGGGGGGCCGGTACACCGGGGAGCTGTTTTTT.

Details on this clone: One end of the junction does not line up with germline, which may come from a read error. This chain connects TRBV7-3 to TRBJ2-1; 11 bases agree with TRBD2. CDR1 and CDR2 (germline): SGHTA, FQGTGA. The CDR3 extends over 17 amino acids. CDR3 nucleotides: TGTTCCAGCAGCCGAATTAGCGGGGGGGTTCGATACAATGAGCAGTTCTTC. Protein: CSSSRISGGVRYNEQFF.

This clone showed up just once. The CDR3 DNA is TGTGCCAGCTCACAGGGGGCGGCCTACGAGCAGTACTTC. As protein: CASSQGAAYEQYF. This chain uses TRBV18 with TRBJ2-7, with 7 bases aligning to TRBD1. V was pared by 4 bases and J by 2 bases, with 2 bases of the junction left unmatched. Per germline, CDR1 KGHSH and CDR2 LQKENI. The CDR3 contains 13 residues.

This chain uses TRBV30 with TRBJ1-1; tentative D call: TRBD1 (6 bases). The CDR3 is made up of 13 amino acids. Germline V gene lookup returns CDR1 GTSNPN and CDR2 SVGIG (reference sequence). V lost 4 bases, J lost 7 bases, and 16 bases lay in between. CDR3 coding DNA: TGTGCCTGGACGATGGGGGCAAGCGGTGAAGCTTTCTTT. Translating gives CAWTMGASGEAFF.

The CDR3 protein is CASSFSGGETQYF. Written as DNA, the CDR3 is TGCGCCAGCAGCTTTAGCGGGGGGGAGACCCAGTACTTC. The gene calls are TRBV5-1 and TRBJ2-5, with 10 bases aligning to TRBD2. The junction had 0 bases not matched to a gene; V was cut back by 2 bases and J by 5 bases. The CDR3 spans 13 residues. Germline CDR1 SGHRS, CDR2 YFSETQ.

This rearrangement joins TRBV29-1 to TRBJ2-6; D is perhaps TRBD1 (6 bases). Trimming took off 5 bases at V and 0 bases at J, with 8 bases between the two ends. CDR1 SQVTM and CDR2 ANQGSEA come from the germline V gene. This CDR3 has 14 residues. CDR3 in amino acids: CSVMDSSGANVLTF. As DNA, the CDR3 is TGCAGCGTTATGGACAGCTCTGGGGCCAACGTCCTGACTTTC.

The chain employs TRBV19 and TRBJ1-5; D is ambiguous. This CDR3 region has 15 residues. Germline CDR1 and CDR2: LNHDA and SQIVND (reference sequence). Trimming removed 1 base from V and 6 bases from J, with 13 bases in between. CDR3 coding DNA: TGTGCCAGTAGTATAGTCAGGAACGCTGGTCAGCCCCAGCATTTT. Translated: CASSIVRNAGQPQHF.

V and J are TRBV5-1 and TRBJ2-1, with D maybe TRBD1 (6 bases). This CDR3 comprises 14 residues. V was cut by 4 bases and J by 4 bases, with 12 bases left in between. CDR1 SGHRS and CDR2 YFSETQ come from the germline V gene. The CDR3 loop is CASSVRRGYNEQFF. The CDR3 nucleotides are TGCGCCAGCAGCGTAAGAAGGGGGTACAATGAGCAGTTCTTC.

A single count supports this clone. The rearrangement joins TRBV6-1 to TRBJ2-5, with a tentative D call TRBD1 (6 bases). The CDR3 has 15 residues. Germline values: CDR1 MNHNS, CDR2 SASEGT. Trimming took off 6 bases at V and 5 bases at J, with 19 bases between the two ends. CDR3 nucleotides: TGTGCCAGCAGGCCAGATTCAGGGGATTGGGAGACCCAGTACTTC. The encoded protein is CASRPDSGDWETQYF.

The DNA for the CDR3 is TGTGCCAGCTACGCGAGCTCTGGGCTCATGAACACTGAAGCTTTCTTT. Amino acid sequence: CASYASSGLMNTEAFF. V and J are TRBV18 and TRBJ1-1, with D hard to call. V shed 7 bases and J shed 0 bases, with 18 bases lying between them. CDR3 length: 16 amino acids. The germline V gene encodes CDR1 KGHSH and CDR2 LQKENI.